The 14 T cell receptor beta chains given below trace back to one sample, sequenced in a study of metastatic and nonmetastatic thyroid tumors. Patients had received no treatment of any kind before thyroid surgery. TCRdb reanalyzed the PCR reads via MiXCR. This sample yields under 95,000 clones, of which roughly 12% are seen a single time; about 10% belongs to the top ten. The material sequenced was blood. All receptors come from a female donor with papillary thyroid cancer or a benign thyroid nodule (not recorded which). Some clones in this sample may be carry-over from other donors' samples.

V is TRBV6-2 or TRBV6-3 and J is TRBJ2-3; D remains unclear. This CDR3 region has 13 residues. In germline, CDR1 is MNHEY, CDR2 SVGEGT. The V end lost 1 base, the J end lost 6 bases, and 8 bases lay between the germline ends. CDR3 DNA sequence: TGTGCCAGCAGTTACTATGTCTCCGATACGCAGTATTTT. Translated: CASSYYVSDTQYF.

There are many counts of this clone. The V and J genes are TRBV4-1 and TRBJ2-3, with a tentative D call TRBD2 (6 bases). V lost 2 bases, J lost 10 bases, and 16 bases lay in between. The germline CDR1 and CDR2 sequences are MGHRA and YSYEKL. This CDR3 is 14 amino acids long. This CDR3 is CASSQNNILAAQYF. CDR3 coding DNA: TGCGCCAGCAGCCAAAATAATATACTAGCCGCGCAGTATTTT.

Comments on this clone: One base away lies a much larger clone, so this may be a sequencing read error. The chain combines TRBV5-1 with TRBJ1-1, with 8 bases that match TRBD1. CDR1 and CDR2 (germline): SGHRS, YFSETQ. The CDR3 runs to 11 residues. V shed 6 bases, J shed 6 bases, and the junction held 1 base outside the gene matches. The CDR3 is CASTGGSEAFF. Here the CDR3 DNA reads TGCGCCAGCACAGGGGGCTCTGAAGCTTTCTTT.

This clone was counted at least ten times. The chain combines TRBV4-1 with TRBJ2-1; D uncertain. V was shortened by 0 bases and J by 9 bases, with 12 bases between the two germline ends. The CDR3 sequence is 14 residues long. CDR1 MGHRA and CDR2 YSYEKL come from the germline V gene. CDR3 DNA sequence: TGCGCCAGCAGCCAAGATGAGTTTCGGAGTGAGCAGTTCTTC. As protein: CASSQDEFRSEQFF.

This clone occurred many times. The chain employs TRBV14 and TRBJ1-4; 9 nucleotides agree with TRBD1. Germline V gene lookup returns CDR1 SGHDN and CDR2 FVKESK. This CDR3 has 16 amino acids. V lost 4 bases to trimming and J lost 4 bases; unmatched junction nucleotides: 7. CDR3: CASSPRDRAGNEKLFF. CDR3 nucleotide sequence: TGTGCCAGCAGCCCCCGGGACAGGGCGGGTAATGAAAAACTGTTTTTT.

The sample holds many counts of this clone. CDR3: CASSRAYGRVPYEQYF. The CDR3 DNA reads as TGTGCCAGCAGTCGGGCTTACGGGAGGGTACCCTACGAGCAGTACTTC. The chain couples TRBV28 to TRBJ2-7; 8 bases fit TRBD2. This CDR3 spans 16 amino acids. Germline CDR1 MDHEN, CDR2 SYDVKM. After removal of 5 bases from V and 2 bases from J, the junction contained 11 bases not matched to a gene.

This clone showed up many times. This rearrangement joins TRBV20-1 to TRBJ2-7; weak D call: TRBD1 (5 bases). Per the germline V gene, CDR1 is DFQATT and CDR2 is SNEGSKA (reference sequence). The ends were cut back, 6 bases at V and 1 base at J, with 19 bases in the middle. This CDR3 is built from 15 residues. CDR3 residues: CSATALIPGSYEQYF. The CDR3 region has the DNA TGCAGTGCCACGGCTCTAATACCAGGGTCCTACGAGCAGTACTTC.

This clone has ten or more counts. The CDR3, as DNA: TGCAGTGCTAGGGGGGCAGGGGATTATGGCTACACCTTC. The encoded protein is CSARGAGDYGYTF. This rearrangement joins TRBV20-1 to TRBJ1-2; D may be TRBD1 (6 bases). V lost 3 bases to trimming and J lost 5 bases, with 13 bases between them. This CDR3 is built from 13 residues. Per germline, CDR1 DFQATT and CDR2 SNEGSKA (reference sequence).

This clone was observed many times. The chain recombines TRBV2 with TRBJ2-7, with a possible D match to TRBD2 (6 bases). Germline-derived CDR1 and CDR2 are SNHLY and FYNNEI. Trimming cost V 7 bases and J 6 bases, with 16 bases left between them. CDR3 length: 13 residues. The CDR3 protein is CASTVLGDFEQYF. The CDR3 DNA follows: TGTGCCAGCACGGTATTGGGGGACTTCGAGCAGTACTTC.

As for this clone: A much larger clonotype is one base distant, so this may be a read error. The same CDR3 arises from other DNA sequences in this sample as well. J is TRBJ2-7 and V is TRBV9, with D possibly TRBD2 on 5 matching bases. CDR3 length equals 14 residues. Germline V CDR1 and CDR2: SGDLS, YYNGEE. DNA for the CDR3: TGTGCCAGCAGCTCTTTGGGAGTAGCCTACGAACAGTACTTC. Translation: CASSSLGVAYEQYF.

This clone showed up many times. CDR3 nucleotide sequence: TGCGCCAGCAGCCAACTACCCTTAGGCTCTGGAAACACCATATATTTT. Translating it yields CASSQLPLGSGNTIYF. This chain uses TRBV4-3 with TRBJ1-3, with D hard to call. The CDR3 runs to 16 residues. The V end lost 2 bases, the J end lost 0 bases, and 11 bases lay between the germline ends. CDR1 and CDR2 (germline): LGHNA, YSLEER.

This clone has ten or more counts. The chain joins TRBV12-3 or TRBV12-4 to TRBJ2-7; D is perhaps TRBD1 (5 bases). V dropped 6 bases and J dropped 2 bases, with 11 bases sitting between them. The CDR3 runs 13 residues. The CDR3 loop is CASSKDTTYEQYF. DNA of the CDR3: TGTGCCAGCAGCAAGGACACCACCTACGAGCAGTACTTC.

This clone was seen at least ten times. This chain connects TRBV28 to TRBJ1-1; no clear D gene. The V end was cut by 2 bases, the J end by 4 bases, with 14 bases between. This CDR3 comprises 15 residues. In germline, CDR1 is MDHEN, CDR2 SYDVKM. This chain's CDR3 is CASSLGEGLSTEAFF. CDR3 sequence (DNA): TGTGCCAGCAGTTTAGGGGAGGGATTAAGCACTGAAGCTTTCTTT.

This clone was observed many times. The chain combines TRBV20-1 with TRBJ1-5; 8 bases match TRBD1. V lost 2 bases to trimming and J lost 0 bases; unmatched junction nucleotides: 9. This CDR3 is 17 amino acids long. CDR1 DFQATT and CDR2 SNEGSKA come from the germline V gene (reference sequence). CDR3 sequence (DNA): TGCAGTGCTAGACCCGGGACAGGAGATGCTAGCAATCAGCCCCAGCATTTT. Translation gives CSARPGTGDASNQPQHF.